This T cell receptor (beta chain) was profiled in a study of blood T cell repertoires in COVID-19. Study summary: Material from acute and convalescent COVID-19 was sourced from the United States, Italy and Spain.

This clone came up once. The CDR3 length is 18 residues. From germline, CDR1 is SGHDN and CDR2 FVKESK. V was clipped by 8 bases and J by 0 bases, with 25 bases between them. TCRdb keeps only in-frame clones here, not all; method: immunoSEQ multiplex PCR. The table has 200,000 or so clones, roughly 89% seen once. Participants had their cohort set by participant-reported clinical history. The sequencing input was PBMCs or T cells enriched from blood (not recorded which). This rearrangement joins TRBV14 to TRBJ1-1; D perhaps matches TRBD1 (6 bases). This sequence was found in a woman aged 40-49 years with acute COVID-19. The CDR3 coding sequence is TGTGCCAGCTTCCGCAGGGGCCCTGGAGACCCCATGAACACTGAAGCTTTCTTT. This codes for CASFRRGPGDPMNTEAFF. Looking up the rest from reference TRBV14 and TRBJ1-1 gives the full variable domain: EAGVTQFPSHSVIEKGQTVTLRCDPISGHDNLYWYRRVMGKEIKFLLHFVKESKQDESGMPNNRFLAERTGGTYSTLKVQPAELEDSGVYFCASFRRGPGDPMNTEAFFGQGTRLTVV.